This TCR beta chain was identified during a study of blood T cell repertoires in COVID-19. Study details: Both acute and convalescent COVID-19 samples were obtained from the United States, Italy and Spain.

The CDR3 spans 16 residues. With V trimmed by 3 bases and J by 5 bases, 5 bases remained unmatched. Original handling: Quantification of nucleated cells was approximated via reference gene primer amplification. Using immunoSEQ multiplex PCR, the repertoire was profiled, and TCRdb retains in-frame clones only, with some absent. D and trimming were read from the DNA, whereas the V and J calls and clone size are those reported in that table. This sample has more than 350,000 clones, with more than 70% found just once. The clonotype comes from a woman in her thirties with COVID-19, enrolled during active disease. Sequencing was performed on peripheral blood. The rearrangement joins TRBV23-1 to TRBJ2-2, with 11 bases matching TRBD2. TRBV23-1 is designated an ORF whose function remains uncertain. CDR3 sequence reads: CASSQPGLAVTGELFF. The CDR3 coding sequence is TGCGCCAGCAGTCAGCCGGGACTAGCGGTTACCGGGGAGCTGTTTTTT.